These 20 T cell receptor beta chains were sequenced from one sample in a study of T cell responses to AZD1222 COVID-19 vaccine. Using immunoSEQ multiplex PCR, the repertoire was profiled, and TCRdb retains in-frame clones only, with some absent. The table shows 100,000 to 150,000 clones, with approximately 88% occurring only once. Source: peripheral blood, taken on day 0 of AZD1222 vaccination. Every receptor here comes from an adult in good health.

This chain uses TRBV10-3 with TRBJ1-1; D is ambiguous. Between the trimmed V and J ends, which lost 0 bases and 1 base, there was a span of 9 bases. Germline V gene lookup returns CDR1 ENHRY and CDR2 SYGVKD. There are 15 residues in the CDR3. The CDR3 reads CAISESSAGNTEAFF. As DNA, the CDR3 is TGTGCCATCAGTGAGTCGTCAGCAGGGAACACTGAAGCTTTCTTT.

The V and J genes are TRBV30 and TRBJ2-7; 9 bases align to TRBD2. The CDR3 extends over 15 amino acids. J lost 2 bases, V lost 2 bases, and 7 bases had no gene match. Per the germline V gene, CDR1 is GTSNPN and CDR2 is SVGIG (reference sequence). CDR3 region: CAWSRLAGSPYEQYF. The CDR3 nucleotides are TGTGCCTGGAGTCGTCTAGCGGGGTCTCCCTACGAGCAGTACTTC. The variable domain in full, completed from reference TRBV30 and TRBJ2-7, reads SQTIHQWPATLVQPVGSPLSLECTVEGTSNPNLYWYRQAAGRGLQLLFYSVGIGQISSEVPQNLSASRPQDRQFILSSKKLLLSDSGFYLCAWSRLAGSPYEQYFGPGTRLTVT.

This chain joins TRBV19 and TRBJ2-1; 10 positions agree with TRBD2. The trim removed 3 bases at V and 7 bases at J, leaving 18 bases unmatched. In germline, CDR1 is LNHDA, CDR2 SQIVND (reference sequence). This CDR3 comprises 19 residues. The CDR3 loop reads CASSMWGAESGRVSNEQFF. CDR3 coding DNA: TGTGCCAGTAGTATGTGGGGGGCTGAGAGCGGGAGGGTGTCGAATGAGCAGTTCTTC.

The gene calls are TRBV28 and TRBJ1-5, with D tentatively TRBD1 (6 bases). V gave up 6 bases and J gave up 4 bases, with 19 bases separating them. The germline V gene encodes CDR1 MDHEN and CDR2 SYDVKM. This CDR3 region has 16 residues. DNA of the CDR3: TGTGCCAGCAGAGGGGACACTTTCCTTTTAAATCAGCCCCAGCATTTT. The encoded protein is CASRGDTFLLNQPQHF.

V usage is TRBV29-1 and J usage is TRBJ1-2, with a weak D call TRBD1 (6 bases). Germline CDR1 SQVTM, CDR2 ANQGSEA. Trimming removed 4 bases from V and 7 bases from J, with 19 bases in between. The CDR3 totals 14 residues. The CDR3 reads CSVVMAGARIGYTF. The CDR3 DNA reads TGCAGCGTTGTAATGGCAGGGGCTAGAATTGGCTACACCTTC.

The chain uses TRBV11-2 and TRBJ1-6; the match to TRBD1 covers 9 bases. CDR1 is SGHAT, CDR2 FQNNGV, per germline. The CDR3 is 15 residues long. J lost 7 bases, V lost 5 bases, and 6 bases had no gene match. The CDR3 region is CASSPGTGWNSPLHF. The CDR3 coding sequence is TGTGCCAGCAGCCCCGGGACAGGGTGGAATTCACCCCTCCACTTT.

This clone appeared once. The J gene is TRBJ1-1, the V gene TRBV11-2; D may be TRBD1 (5 bases). V was pared by 1 base and J by 1 base, with 10 bases between. CDR3 size: 15 residues. Per germline, CDR1 SGHAT and CDR2 FQNNGV. The CDR3 sequence: CASSLVQGRNTEAFF. The CDR3 nucleotides are TGTGCCAGCAGCTTAGTTCAGGGAAGGAACACTGAAGCTTTCTTT.

The chain joins TRBV28 to TRBJ1-5, with D unresolved. The CDR3 is made up of 13 amino acids. Trimming left V 4 bases short and J 3 bases short, with 7 bases between. Germline values: CDR1 MDHEN, CDR2 SYDVKM. The CDR3 DNA is TGTGCCAGCAGTTCTAGCCCCAATCAGCCCCAGCATTTT. This gives the protein CASSSSPNQPQHF.

J is TRBJ1-6 and V is TRBV28; D gene unclear. The CDR3 totals 15 residues. V gave up 0 bases and J gave up 7 bases, with 10 bases separating them. Germline V CDR1 and CDR2: MDHEN, SYDVKM. CDR3 sequence (DNA): TGTGCCAGCAGTTTATGGGAGGGAGCAAATTCACCCCTCCACTTT. Translating gives CASSLWEGANSPLHF.

This rearrangement joins TRBV7-6 to TRBJ1-1; 9 nucleotides agree with TRBD1. CDR1 SGHVS and CDR2 FNYEAQ come from the germline V gene. There are 14 residues in the CDR3. V was pared by 6 bases and J by 1 base, with 3 bases of the junction left unmatched. The DNA for the CDR3 is TGTGCCAGCAGACCGACAGGGGGGAACACTGAAGCTTTCTTT. Translated: CASRPTGGNTEAFF.

The DNA of the CDR3 is TGTGCCAGCAGCTCGGGGACAGTGTCTATGACGGGCTACACCTTC. This gives the protein CASSSGTVSMTGYTF. The V call is TRBV11-1, the J call TRBJ1-2, with 7 bases lining up with TRBD1. V lost 4 bases, J lost 8 bases, and 13 bases stayed unmatched. Germline loops: CDR1 SGHAT, CDR2 FQDESV (reference sequence). The CDR3 is 15 amino acids.

This clone was counted only a few times. The rearrangement joins TRBV30 to TRBJ2-7; D assignment may be TRBD1 or TRBD2 (5 bases each). The CDR3 contains 14 residues. Per germline, CDR1 GTSNPN and CDR2 SVGIG (reference sequence). Trimming pared 0 bases from V and 4 bases from J, leaving 13 bases between. The CDR3 DNA reads TGTGCCTGGAGTGTACTAGGGGTAACATACGAGCAGTACTTC. Its protein product is CAWSVLGVTYEQYF.

This clone has only a few counts. The genes are TRBV11-3 and TRBJ2-3; D may be TRBD2 (7 bases). V was trimmed by 5 bases and J by 3 bases, leaving 18 bases between them. The CDR3 sequence is 16 residues long. The germline V gene has CDR1 SGHNT and CDR2 YENEEA. CDR3 sequence reads: CASSLHPRGGTDTQYF. The CDR3 nucleotides are TGTGCCAGCAGCCTACATCCGAGGGGGGGTACAGATACGCAGTATTTT.

The chain couples TRBV6-6 to TRBJ1-5; TRBD1 agrees at 8 bases. Losses at the gene ends were 7 bases for V and 4 bases for J; bases not matched to a gene: 9. Germline values: CDR1 MNHNY, CDR2 SVGAGI (reference sequence). The CDR3 has 15 amino acids. DNA for the CDR3: TGTGCCAGCAACCAGGGACAGGCTATGAATCAGCCCCAGCATTTT. This sequence encodes CASNQGQAMNQPQHF.

This clone showed up just once. The chain combines TRBV10-3 with TRBJ2-3; 9 nucleotides agree with TRBD2. The CDR3 is made up of 14 amino acids. The germline CDR1 and CDR2 sequences are ENHRY and SYGVKD. Unmatched junction bases numbered 2, after V lost 7 bases and J lost 0 bases. The CDR3 region is CAIKTSGSTDTQYF. The CDR3, as DNA: TGTGCCATCAAAACTAGCGGGAGCACAGATACGCAGTATTTT.

The chain employs TRBV6-1 and TRBJ1-1; D is ambiguous. Germline values: CDR1 MNHNS, CDR2 SASEGT. This CDR3 region has 14 residues. V shed 0 bases and J shed 2 bases, with 7 bases lying between them. The chain's CDR3 is CASSEARHNTEAFF. The CDR3 DNA sequence: TGTGCCAGCAGTGAAGCGCGGCATAACACTGAAGCTTTCTTT.

The chain is built from TRBV6-1 and TRBJ1-2; D ambiguous. CDR1 and CDR2 (germline): MNHNS, SASEGT. V shed 2 bases and J shed 8 bases, with 9 bases lying between them. This CDR3 region has 12 residues. The CDR3 protein is CASSEFLGGYTF. The CDR3 bases are TGTGCCAGCAGTGAATTTCTCGGCGGCTACACCTTC.

The V call is TRBV5-5, the J call TRBJ1-4; D not resolved. This CDR3 contains 14 residues. Germline assignment: CDR1 SGHKS and CDR2 YYEKEE (reference sequence). V was clipped by 1 base and J by 5 bases, with 9 bases between them. CDR3 nucleotide sequence: TGTGCCAGCAGCTTGTGGACGAACAATGAAAAACTGTTTTTT. Translated: CASSLWTNNEKLFF.

V usage is TRBV11-2 and J usage is TRBJ2-3, with D possibly matching TRBD2 (5 bases). Germline V gene sequence: CDR1 SGHAT, CDR2 FQNNGV. The CDR3 is 16 residues long. The V and J ends lost 1 base and 1 base respectively, with 12 bases between them. The CDR3 protein is CASSLVAARGTDTQYF. For the CDR3, the DNA is TGTGCCAGCAGCTTAGTAGCCGCGAGGGGCACAGATACGCAGTATTTT.

V usage is TRBV5-5 and J usage is TRBJ1-4; D not certain. CDR3 length: 14 amino acids. V was cut by 0 bases and J by 6 bases, with 9 bases left in between. The germline V gene has CDR1 SGHKS and CDR2 YYEKEE (reference sequence). CDR3: CASSLEGGDEKLFF. CDR3 sequence (DNA): TGTGCCAGCAGCTTGGAGGGTGGCGATGAAAAACTGTTTTTT.